Shown below are 31 T cell receptor beta chains from a single sample sequenced in a study of Graves' ophthalmopathy and Graves' hyperthyroidism. RNA transcripts were the template, and TCR beta CDR3 regions were amplified from them. RT-PCR in the first round used HTBI primers; a second-round multiplex PCR followed. TCRdb re-called the multiplex PCR reads through MiXCR, storing one row per CDR3 protein. Of roughly 60,000 distinct CDR3 sequences detected, 45% to 55% appear once; the ten largest clones hold 4.5% to 5%. Sequenced material: peripheral blood. All receptors derive from an adult woman with Graves' ophthalmopathy.

This clonotype showed up many times. CDR3 DNA: TGCGCCAGCAGCTGGGGGGCGGGGGTCGGGAACACTGAAGCTTTCTTT. Its translation is CASSWGAGVGNTEAFF. The chain employs TRBV5-1 and TRBJ1-1; TRBD1 is a possible D gene (6 bases). This CDR3 region has 16 residues. CDR1 and CDR2 (germline): SGHRS, YFSETQ. Trimming removed 3 bases from V and 1 base from J, with 16 bases in between.

This clonotype was counted many times. The V and J genes are TRBV12-3 or TRBV12-4 and TRBJ2-2; D is perhaps TRBD2 (6 bases). The CDR3 has 15 residues. Trimming took 3 bases from V and 1 from J, leaving 9 bases between them. As DNA, the CDR3 is TGTGCCAGCAGTTTTGGGGACTGGAACACCGGGGAGCTGTTTTTT. It specifies CASSFGDWNTGELFF.

This clonotype was observed many times. The rearrangement links TRBV11-2 to TRBJ2-7; the D is unclear. Germline V gene lookup returns CDR1 SGHAT and CDR2 FQNNGV. The CDR3 loop spans 12 amino acids. Deletions cut 3 bases from V and 4 bases from J, with 7 bases between. CDR3 sequence: CASSFSFYEQYF. The CDR3 nucleotides read TGTGCCAGCAGCTTCAGTTTTTACGAGCAGTACTTC.

This clonotype has a handful of counts. The chain carries TRBV6-5 and TRBJ2-4; 9 bases are shared with TRBD1. There are 16 residues in the CDR3. CDR1 is MNHEY, CDR2 SVGAGI, per germline. V gave up 4 bases and J gave up 2 bases; unmatched junction bases: 6. The CDR3 bases are TGTGCCAGCAGTTTTCCCGGACAGGGGACCAAAAACATTCAGTACTTC. It is translated as CASSFPGQGTKNIQYF.

At least ten counts were recorded for this clonotype. The chain carries TRBV11-2 and TRBJ2-7; no clear D gene. CDR1 SGHAT and CDR2 FQNNGV come from the germline V gene. V was trimmed by 8 bases and J by 3 bases, leaving 5 bases between them. The CDR3 has 10 residues. CDR3: CASGNYEQYF. The CDR3 nucleotides are TGTGCCAGCGGGAACTACGAGCAGTACTTC.

This chain links TRBV20-1 with TRBJ1-1; D may be TRBD1 (6 bases). Germline values: CDR1 DFQATT, CDR2 SNEGSKA (reference sequence). The CDR3 contains 13 residues. V lost 6 bases and J 0 bases, leaving 11 bases between the germline ends. The CDR3 region is CSASGQLNTEAFF. CDR3 nucleotide sequence: TGCAGTGCGAGTGGACAGCTGAACACTGAAGCTTTCTTT.

V gene TRBV20-1 combines with J gene TRBJ2-1; 10 nucleotides line up with TRBD2. Germline V gene data show CDR1 as DFQATT and CDR2 as SNEGSKA (reference sequence). CDR3 length: 15 residues. V lost 2 bases, J lost 8 bases, and 9 bases stayed unmatched. CDR3 protein: CSARRLAGSDDEQFF. The CDR3 coding sequence is TGCAGTGCTAGAAGACTAGCGGGTTCCGACGATGAGCAGTTCTTC.

In its sample, this clonotype was seen many times. The chain recombines TRBV3-1 with TRBJ1-1; D is undetermined. The V gene lost 4 bases and the J gene lost 2 bases, with 11 bases spanning the gap. The length of the CDR3 is 14 residues. Germline CDR1 is LGHDT and CDR2 is YNNKEL (reference sequence). The CDR3 DNA is TGTGCCAGCAGCCCCTCGGCGGCCAACACTGAAGCTTTCTTT. It encodes CASSPSAANTEAFF.

This sequence joins TRBV5-4 and TRBJ2-2; D not resolved. Trimming stripped 4 bases from V and 1 base from J, with 5 bases between. Germline V gene sequence: CDR1 SGHNT, CDR2 YYREEE (reference sequence). The CDR3 totals 13 residues. The CDR3 is CASSPKNTGELFF. As DNA, the CDR3 is TGTGCCAGCAGCCCTAAGAACACCGGGGAGCTGTTTTTT.

The chain is built from TRBV9 and TRBJ1-1; D may be TRBD1 (5 bases). The V end was cut by 3 bases, the J end by 4 bases, with 22 bases between. CDR1 is SGDLS and CDR2 is YYNGEE in the germline V gene. The CDR3 is made up of 17 amino acids. The CDR3, as DNA: TGTGCCAGCAGCGCGGGACTAGCGGGAGTAGGCTCCACTGAAGCTTTCTTT. Its protein is CASSAGLAGVGSTEAFF.

Concerning this clonotype: Since the CDR3 does not end with the conserved phenylalanine or tryptophan, this likely comes from a read error. This chain links TRBV20-1 with TRBJ2-7, with 9 nucleotides matching TRBD2. The ends lost 3 bases at V and 6 bases at J; junction bases unmatched: 6. CDR3 size: 13 residues. Germline V gives CDR1 DFQATT, CDR2 SNEGSKA (reference sequence). As DNA, the CDR3 is TGCAGTGCTAGCCAGGGACTAGCTCGCGAGCAGTACTCC. Protein product: CSASQGLAREQYS.

This clonotype was observed many times. V gene TRBV3-1 combines with J gene TRBJ1-6; no firm D call. Looked up from germline, CDR1 is LGHDT and CDR2 is YNNKEL (reference sequence). This CDR3 comprises 13 residues. V lost 5 bases to trimming and J lost 7 bases, with 9 bases between them. CDR3 sequence reads: CASSFDSNSPLHF. Here the CDR3 DNA reads TGTGCCAGCAGCTTCGACTCGAATTCACCCCTCCACTTT.

In its sample, this clonotype was seen many times. The chain recombines TRBV24-1 with TRBJ2-5, with D perhaps assigned TRBD1 or TRBD2 (5 bases each). CDR1 KGHDR and CDR2 SFDVKD come from the germline V gene. V shed 1 base and J shed 1 base, with 9 bases lying between them. The CDR3 has 15 amino acids. CDR3 amino acids: CATSDFGTVQETQYF. CDR3 in DNA: TGTGCCACCAGTGATTTCGGGACGGTCCAAGAGACCCAGTACTTC.

The chain employs TRBV9 and TRBJ1-3; 9 bases map to TRBD1. From germline, CDR1 is SGDLS and CDR2 YYNGEE. V lost 1 base and J lost 8; bases outside the gene matches: 16. This CDR3 contains 18 residues. The CDR3, as DNA: TGTGCCAGCAGCGTATCTCGGACAGGGGACGTATATGGCTACACCATATATTTT. Translation gives CASSVSRTGDVYGYTIYF.

This clonotype showed up many times. V is TRBV6-2 or TRBV6-3 and J is TRBJ1-2, with D tentatively TRBD1 (6 bases). This CDR3 region has 14 residues. V gave up 2 bases and J gave up 3 bases, with 10 bases separating them. Looked up from germline, CDR1 is MNHEY and CDR2 is SVGEGT. The CDR3: CASSYRGVDYGYTF. CDR3 coding DNA: TGTGCCAGCAGTTACAGGGGGGTTGACTATGGCTACACCTTC.

This clonotype is classed as medium-sized. J is TRBJ1-6 and V is TRBV7-2, with D possibly matching TRBD1 (6 bases). Germline lookup yields CDR1 SGHTA and CDR2 FQGNSA. The CDR3 is 16 amino acids. V lost 2 bases, J lost 8 bases, and 16 bases lay in between. CDR3 sequence: CASSLRGGLNDSPLHF. As DNA, the CDR3 is TGTGCCAGCAGCTTACGTGGGGGGCTGAACGATTCACCCCTCCACTTT.

Many counts were recorded for this clonotype. The genes are TRBV9 and TRBJ2-5; 9 bases agree with TRBD1. The CDR3 has 15 amino acids. J gave up 5 bases and V 2 bases, and 7 bases lay outside the gene matches. CDR1 and CDR2 from the germline V gene are SGDLS and YYNGEE. CDR3 nucleotides: TGTGCCAGCAGCGTTGGTGGACAGGGGAGGGAGACCCAGTACTTC. Its protein product is CASSVGGQGRETQYF. The variable domain in full, with the rest retrieved from reference TRBV9 and TRBJ2-5, is DSGVTQTPKHLITATGQRVTLRCSPRSGDLSVYWYQQSLDQGLQFLIQYYNGEERAKGNILERFSAQQFPDLHSELNLSSLELGDSALYFCASSVGGQGRETQYFGPGTRLLVL.

This clonotype was detected many times. V usage is TRBV6-4 and J usage is TRBJ2-3; D may be TRBD2 (6 bases). The CDR3 extends over 13 amino acids. Germline loops: CDR1 MRHNA, CDR2 SNTAGT. Trimming stripped 3 bases from V and 2 bases from J, with 6 bases between. As DNA, the CDR3 is TGTGCCAGCAGTGAGCGGGACACAGATACGCAGTATTTT. Its protein is CASSERDTDTQYF.

The gene calls are TRBV25-1 and TRBJ1-1; D gene ambiguous. The CDR3 is 15 residues long. Trimming stripped 6 bases from V and 1 base from J, with 15 bases between. CDR1 and CDR2 (germline): MGHDK, SYGVNS. The CDR3 DNA reads as TGTGCCAGCAGCCCTAGCAAGGGTCAGAACACTGAAGCTTTCTTT. It codes for CASSPSKGQNTEAFF.

CDR3 coding DNA: TGTGCCAGCAGCCTATGGACAGGGACATTGGCCCATGAGCAGTTCTTC. Protein sequence: CASSLWTGTLAHEQFF. This chain links TRBV7-2 with TRBJ2-1; 8 nucleotides match TRBD1. V gave up 5 bases and J gave up 8 bases; unmatched junction bases: 14. Germline loops: CDR1 SGHTA, CDR2 FQGNSA. The CDR3 sequence is 16 residues long.

There are many counts of this clonotype. The chain joins TRBV5-8 to TRBJ1-2, with 8 bases identical to TRBD1. V shed 1 base, J shed 5 bases, and the junction held 4 bases outside the gene matches. Germline CDR1 and CDR2: SGHTS and YDEGEE. The CDR3 runs 14 residues. This CDR3 is CASSLSGQGYGYTF. For the CDR3, the DNA is TGTGCCAGCAGCTTGTCCGGACAGGGATATGGCTACACCTTC.

This clonotype has ten or more counts. The chain uses TRBV9 and TRBJ2-1, with 7 bases lining up with TRBD2. V lost 0 bases and J lost 1; bases outside the gene matches: 7. CDR3 length: 17 residues. Germline CDR1 reads SGDLS; CDR2 reads YYNGEE. The CDR3 loop is CASSVALAAKSYNEQFF. CDR3 in DNA: TGTGCCAGCAGCGTAGCCCTAGCGGCTAAGTCCTACAATGAGCAGTTCTTC.

This clonotype was seen repeatedly, ten times or more. This sequence joins TRBV11-2 and TRBJ2-5, with D perhaps TRBD2 (6 bases). Trimming took off 0 bases at V and 10 bases at J, with 18 bases between the two ends. This CDR3 spans 15 amino acids. Germline CDR1 SGHAT, CDR2 FQNNGV. CDR3 DNA: TGTGCCAGCAGCTTAGACAGCGGCCCCTGGGGGGACCAGTACTTC. It codes for CASSLDSGPWGDQYF.

This clonotype showed up many times. The V gene is TRBV6-4, the J gene TRBJ2-7; 8 positions match TRBD2. Germline CDR1 MRHNA, CDR2 SNTAGT. This CDR3 contains 16 residues. V lost 0 bases, J lost 0 bases, and 4 bases stayed unmatched. This chain's CDR3 is CASSDSMREDSYEQYF. The DNA of the CDR3 is TGTGCCAGCAGTGACTCTATGCGGGAGGACTCCTACGAGCAGTACTTC.

Many counts were recorded for this clonotype. This chain joins TRBV5-1 and TRBJ2-5; D is possibly TRBD1 (6 bases). The CDR3 sequence is 13 residues long. Germline V gene lookup returns CDR1 SGHRS and CDR2 YFSETQ. V lost 4 bases and J lost 10, with 17 bases in between. CDR3 in DNA: TGCGCCAGCAGCATAGAAGGGGGAGTGGGCCAGTACTTC. Amino acids: CASSIEGGVGQYF.

This chain connects TRBV10-2 to TRBJ2-5, with D tentatively TRBD1 or TRBD2 (7 bases each). This CDR3 has 13 residues. In germline, CDR1 is WSHSY, CDR2 SAAADI. V was trimmed by 8 bases and J by 4 bases, leaving 14 bases between them. Here the CDR3 reads CASGEGAVETQYF. As DNA, the CDR3 is TGCGCCAGCGGGGAGGGGGCTGTAGAGACCCAGTACTTC.

V is TRBV7-2 and J is TRBJ2-7; 14 nucleotides line up with TRBD2. The CDR3 loop spans 16 amino acids. Germline V lookup: CDR1 SGHTA, CDR2 FQGNSA. Trimming at V came to 0 bases and at J to 3 bases, leaving 1 base not matched to a gene. This CDR3 reads CASSLAGTSGSYEQYF. For the CDR3, the DNA is TGTGCCAGCAGCTTAGCCGGGACTAGCGGGAGCTACGAGCAGTACTTC.

This clonotype was picked up one time. The gene calls are TRBV20-1 and TRBJ1-2; D may be TRBD1 (5 bases). V lost 3 bases to trimming and J lost 3 bases, with 11 bases between them. CDR3 size: 13 residues. CDR1 and CDR2 (germline): DFQATT, SNEGSKA (reference sequence). The CDR3 loop is CSARRGRDYGYTF. CDR3 DNA sequence: TGCAGTGCTAGGAGGGGCAGGGACTATGGCTACACCTTC.

This clonotype is judged medium-sized (0.01 to 0.1%). The V call is TRBV24-1, the J call TRBJ1-2; 9 nucleotides line up with TRBD1. Germline-derived CDR1 and CDR2 are KGHDR and SFDVKD. There are 14 residues in the CDR3. V was clipped by 4 bases and J by 5 bases; unmatched bases: 4. This CDR3 reads CATSDPGQGYGYTF. The CDR3 DNA sequence: TGTGCCACCAGTGACCCGGGACAGGGTTATGGCTACACCTTC.

The rearrangement links TRBV19 to TRBJ1-2, with TRBD1 as a possible D gene (5 bases). V lost 3 bases and J lost 7, with 15 bases in between. This CDR3 is 14 amino acids long. Germline V lookup: CDR1 LNHDA, CDR2 SQIVND (reference sequence). DNA for the CDR3: TGTGCCAGTAGTATGGGGCAGGATCTCTCTGGCTACACCTTC. Its translation is CASSMGQDLSGYTF.

V and J are TRBV7-9 and TRBJ2-7; 12 bases align to TRBD1. J was trimmed by 6 bases and V by 5 bases; bases with no gene match: 5. Per the germline V gene, CDR1 is SEHNR and CDR2 is FQNEAQ (reference sequence). There are 14 residues in the CDR3. Written as DNA, the CDR3 is TGTGCCAGCAGCAGGCGGGACAGGGGGCGCGAGCAGTACTTC. It codes for CASSRRDRGREQYF.